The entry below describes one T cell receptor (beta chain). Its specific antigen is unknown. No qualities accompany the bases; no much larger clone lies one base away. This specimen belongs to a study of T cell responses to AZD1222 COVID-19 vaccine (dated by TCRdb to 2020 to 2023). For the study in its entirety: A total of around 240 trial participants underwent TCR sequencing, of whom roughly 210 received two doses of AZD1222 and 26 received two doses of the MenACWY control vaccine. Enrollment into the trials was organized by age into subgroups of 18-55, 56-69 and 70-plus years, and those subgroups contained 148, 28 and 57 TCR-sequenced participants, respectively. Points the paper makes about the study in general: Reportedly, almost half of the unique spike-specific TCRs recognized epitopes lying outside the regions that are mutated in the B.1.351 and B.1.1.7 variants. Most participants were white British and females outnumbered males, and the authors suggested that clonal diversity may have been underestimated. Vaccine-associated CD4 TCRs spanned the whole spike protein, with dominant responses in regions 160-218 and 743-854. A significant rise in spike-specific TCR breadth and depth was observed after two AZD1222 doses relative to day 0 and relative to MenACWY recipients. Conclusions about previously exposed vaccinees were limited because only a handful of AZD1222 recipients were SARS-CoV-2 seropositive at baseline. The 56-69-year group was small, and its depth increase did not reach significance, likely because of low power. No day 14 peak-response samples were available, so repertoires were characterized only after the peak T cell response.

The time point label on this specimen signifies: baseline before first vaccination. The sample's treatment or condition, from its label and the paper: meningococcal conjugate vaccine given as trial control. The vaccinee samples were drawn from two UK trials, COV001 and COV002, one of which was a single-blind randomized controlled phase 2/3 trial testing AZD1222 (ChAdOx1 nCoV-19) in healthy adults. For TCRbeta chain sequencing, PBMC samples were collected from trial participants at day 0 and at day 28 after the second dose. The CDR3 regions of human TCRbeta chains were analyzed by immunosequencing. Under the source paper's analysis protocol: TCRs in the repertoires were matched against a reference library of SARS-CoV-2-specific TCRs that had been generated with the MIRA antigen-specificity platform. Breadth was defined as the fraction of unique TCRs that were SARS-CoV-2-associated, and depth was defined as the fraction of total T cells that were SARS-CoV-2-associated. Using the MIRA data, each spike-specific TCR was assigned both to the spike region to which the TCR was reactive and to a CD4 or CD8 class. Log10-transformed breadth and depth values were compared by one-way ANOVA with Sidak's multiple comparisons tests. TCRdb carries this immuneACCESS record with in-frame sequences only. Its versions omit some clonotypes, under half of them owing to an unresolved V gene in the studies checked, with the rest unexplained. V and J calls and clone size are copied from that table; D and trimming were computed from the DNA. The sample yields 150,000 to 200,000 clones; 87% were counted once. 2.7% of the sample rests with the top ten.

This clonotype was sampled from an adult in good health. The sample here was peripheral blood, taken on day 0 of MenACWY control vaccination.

The DNA reads as follows: TGTGCCACCAGTGACAGGGGAGACCCCTACGAGCAGTACTTC. It specifies CATSDRGDPYEQYF. This receptor chain uses TRBV24-1 and TRBJ2-7, with a weak D call of TRBD1 (6 bases match). The germline V gene sets CDR1 to KGHDR and CDR2 to SFDVKD. Cut back by 4 bases and 2 bases, the V and J ends lie 11 bases apart. The CDR3 starts with the cysteine, ends with the phenylalanine, and has 14 residues. Only the CDR3 DNA stays, 42 bases, in frame from base 1.